The rows below give T cell receptor beta chains drawn from one sample of a study of blood T cell repertoires in COVID-19. Produced via immunoSEQ multiplex PCR; TCRdb's table is partial and in-frame only. The sample shows hundreds of thousands of clones, more than 70% of them seen only once. What was sequenced was PBMCs or T cells enriched from blood (not recorded which). All receptors derive from a woman aged 45-65 years who had recovered from COVID-19. CDR3s include the opening cysteine and the closing phenylalanine or tryptophan. Fields, in order: D gene, J gene, V gene, clone size, CDR3 DNA, CDR3 protein. D genes are given only for firm matches. Size is stated for part of the rows, as once, few or many counts, or as a class when the clone is expanded.

D: NA
J: TRBJ1-5
V: TRBV9
size: few
DNA: TGTGCCAGCAGCATAAGACTGGATCAGCCCCAGCATTTT
CDR3: CASSIRLDQPQHF

D: NA
J: TRBJ1-6
V: TRBV27
size: NA
DNA: TGTGCCAGCAGTTTATCAGATAGTCGGAGGGTCACCTATAATTCACCCCTCCACTTT
CDR3: CASSLSDSRRVTYNSPLHF

D: TRBD1
J: TRBJ2-1
V: TRBV6-2/TRBV6-3
size: NA
DNA: TGTGCCAGCAGTTATTCTCCTATCCGACAGGGTTTGGGAGCCTCCTACAATGAGCAGTTCTTC
CDR3: CASSYSPIRQGLGASYNEQFF

D: TRBD1
J: TRBJ1-2
V: TRBV5-1
size: NA
DNA: TGCGCCAGCAGCTGGGGACAGGGAATGAACTATGGCTACACCTTC
CDR3: CASSWGQGMNYGYTF

D: TRBD1
J: TRBJ2-5
V: TRBV7-8
size: NA
DNA: TGTGCCAGCACGCGCCTTAGGGGGACAGGGGTAAGAGAGACCCAGTACTTC
CDR3: CASTRLRGTGVRETQYF

D: NA
J: TRBJ1-6
V: TRBV29-1
size: NA
DNA: TGCAGCGTTGATGCCGGAGATAATTCACCCCTCCACTTT
CDR3: CSVDAGDNSPLHF

D: NA
J: TRBJ1-1
V: TRBV6-1
size: NA
DNA: TGTGCCAGCAGTGGGAGTCGGGGATCCTCCATGAACACTGAAGCTTTCTTT
CDR3: CASSGSRGSSMNTEAFF

D: TRBD2
J: TRBJ2-2
V: TRBV11-3
size: once
DNA: TGTGCCAGCACCGACACGCTAGCGGGAGGTACCGGGGAGCTGTTTTTT
CDR3: CASTDTLAGGTGELFF

D: NA
J: TRBJ1-6
V: TRBV30
size: NA
DNA: TGTGCCGGAGGACGAGATAATTCACCCCTCCACTTT
CDR3: CAGGRDNSPLHF

D: NA
J: TRBJ2-5
V: TRBV7-6
size: few
DNA: TGTGCCAGCAACAATTTCGGGGGAGAGACCCAGTACTTC
CDR3: CASNNFGGETQYF

D: TRBD1
J: TRBJ2-2
V: TRBV19
size: NA
DNA: TGTGCCAGTAGTCGGGACAGGGGGGGCGTCGGGGAGCTGTTTTTT
CDR3: CASSRDRGGVGELFF

D: NA
J: TRBJ1-4
V: TRBV7-2
size: NA
DNA: TGTGCCAGCAGCTCCACCCGGGGTAGTAATGAAAAACTGTTTTTT
CDR3: CASSSTRGSNEKLFF

D: TRBD1
J: TRBJ1-6
V: TRBV4-2
size: few
DNA: TGTGCCAGCAGCCGAAGTGGGACAGAGACTACCCTCCACTTT
CDR3: CASSRSGTETTLHF

D: TRBD2
J: TRBJ2-1
V: TRBV6-2/TRBV6-3
size: NA
DNA: TGTGCCAGCAGCTTCGGACTAGCGCGAGATGAGCAGTTCTTC
CDR3: CASSFGLARDEQFF

D: TRBD1
J: TRBJ2-1
V: TRBV18
size: NA
DNA: TGTGCCAGCTCAATGGGACAGGGGGCGGGAAATGAGCAGTTCTTC
CDR3: CASSMGQGAGNEQFF

D: TRBD2
J: TRBJ2-3
V: TRBV6-6
size: once
DNA: TGTGCCAGCAGTTATTTACTAGCGGGTACCACAGATACGCAGTATTTT
CDR3: CASSYLLAGTTDTQYF

D: NA
J: TRBJ1-2
V: TRBV30
size: NA
DNA: TGTGCCTGGAGTACGGGATTCCTCAACTATGGCTACACCTTC
CDR3: CAWSTGFLNYGYTF

D: NA
J: TRBJ2-5
V: TRBV24-1
size: NA
DNA: TGTGCCACCAGTGATCGGGGAGGTGCGTCGGAGACCCAGTACTTC
CDR3: CATSDRGGASETQYF

D: NA
J: TRBJ1-1
V: TRBV2
size: NA
DNA: TGTGCCAGCATCCTGGGAGGGGACACTGAAGCTTTCTTT
CDR3: CASILGGDTEAFF

D: TRBD2
J: TRBJ2-7
V: TRBV5-1
size: NA
DNA: TGCGCCAGCAGCTTGGGGGGACTAGCGGGAGGCGAGCAGTACTTC
CDR3: CASSLGGLAGGEQYF

D: NA
J: TRBJ1-6
V: TRBV19
size: NA
DNA: TGTGCCAGTAGTAGAAGGAGCGACGGGGTTTACGCACCCCTCCACTTT
CDR3: CASSRRSDGVYAPLHF